These 13 T cell receptor beta chains came from one sample sequenced in a study of read filtering for tumor transcriptome and immune sequencing. The library was built from roughly 400 ng RNA with molecular barcoded adaptors for alpha/delta and beta/gamma chains. MiXCR was run by TCRdb on the reads, yielding one entry per CDR3 protein. The table lists about 24,000 distinct CDR3 sequences, around a fifth of them singletons. Sequencing was carried out using a population of CD138-negative cells sorted from bone marrow. These receptors were taken from a donor aged 40 or over with multiple myeloma.

This clonotype has a count of ten or more. This chain uses TRBV6-2 or TRBV6-3 with TRBJ2-3, with 13 bases that match TRBD2. The CDR3 length is 17 residues. The V and J ends lost 0 bases and 4 bases, in that order; junction bases with no gene match: 4. CDR1 and CDR2 (germline): MNHEY, SVGEGT. In nucleotides, the CDR3 is TGTGCCAGCAGTTACTCCCGGACTAGCGGGGGACCAGATACGCAGTATTTT. This translates into CASSYSRTSGGPDTQYF.

This clonotype is medium-sized within its sample. Here the CDR3 DNA reads TGTGCCAGCAGGGGAGGGATTTTTAGTGGATTAAGCTCCTACAATGAGCAGTTCTTC. Its protein product is CASRGGIFSGLSSYNEQFF. This sequence joins TRBV7-2 and TRBJ2-1; TRBD2 matches 7 bases. Trimming at V came to 6 bases and at J to 0 bases, leaving 17 bases not matched to a gene. The germline gives CDR1 SGHTA, CDR2 FQGNSA. The CDR3 extends over 19 amino acids.

Details on this clonotype: A much more abundant neighbour one base away suggests this may be a read error. The gene calls are TRBV6-5 and TRBJ1-1; D not resolved. Germline CDR1 is MNHEY and CDR2 is SVGAGI. The CDR3 spans 13 residues. V lost 6 bases, J lost 4 bases, and 12 bases lay in between. The CDR3 DNA reads as TGTGCCAGCAGGACTACATTGAGCACTGAAGCTTTCTTT. Translation gives CASRTTLSTEAFF.

This clonotype is categorized as medium-sized. This chain links TRBV30 with TRBJ2-7; D unresolved. Germline V gene data show CDR1 as GTSNPN and CDR2 as SVGIG (reference sequence). V was shortened by 0 bases and J by 3 bases, with 3 bases between the two germline ends. The CDR3 has 11 residues. In nucleotides, the CDR3 is TGTGCCTGGAGTGTACTCTACGAGCAGTACTTC. Translating gives CAWSVLYEQYF.

The chain is built from TRBV14 and TRBJ2-3, with D possibly being TRBD1 or TRBD2 (6 bases each). CDR1 is SGHDN, CDR2 FVKESK, per germline. V was cut by 1 base and J by 2 bases, with 10 bases left in between. The CDR3 extends over 15 amino acids. The CDR3: CASSQAGAYTDTQYF. The CDR3 bases are TGTGCCAGCAGCCAAGCGGGGGCCTACACAGATACGCAGTATTTT.

This clonotype was seen ten or more times. The rearrangement uses TRBV7-9 and TRBJ2-6; TRBD2 might be the D (5 bases). The germline CDR1 and CDR2 sequences are SEHNR and FQNEAQ (reference sequence). The CDR3 loop spans 18 amino acids. The germline V and J ends were trimmed by 4 bases and 0 bases, with 16 bases remaining between them. The CDR3 reads CASSSPADAYSGANVLTF. In nucleotides, the CDR3 is TGTGCCAGCAGCTCCCCAGCGGACGCCTACTCTGGGGCCAACGTCCTGACTTTC.

This clonotype has at least ten counts. The V and J genes are TRBV6-2 or TRBV6-3 and TRBJ1-1; D perhaps matches TRBD1 (5 bases). V lost 7 bases and J 5 bases, leaving 23 bases between the germline ends. The CDR3 has 16 amino acids. CDR1 is MNHEY, CDR2 SVGEGT, per germline. The CDR3 bases are TGTGCCAGCAATGATACCCCCTCAGGGAGGGGTACTGAAGCTTTCTTT. Protein product: CASNDTPSGRGTEAFF.

The chain is built from TRBV7-3 and TRBJ2-3, with TRBD1 matching over 7 bases. After removal of 5 bases from V and 3 bases from J, the junction contained 8 bases not matched to a gene. The CDR3 runs to 15 residues. Germline V gene data show CDR1 as SGHTA and CDR2 as FQGTGA. CDR3 in amino acids: CASSQTGFRTDTQYF. The CDR3 coding sequence is TGTGCCAGCAGCCAGACAGGGTTCAGAACAGATACGCAGTATTTT.

The chain uses TRBV6-4 and TRBJ2-3; D is undetermined. The length of the CDR3 is 12 residues. Germline CDR1 reads MRHNA; CDR2 reads SNTAGT. V lost 6 bases and J lost 0, with 4 bases in between. In DNA form, the CDR3 reads TGTGCCAGCAGATCTAGCACAGATACGCAGTATTTT. Translating it yields CASRSSTDTQYF.

This clonotype occurred many times. CDR3 protein: CSVGTGGKYEQYF. The CDR3 bases are TGCAGTGTCGGGACAGGGGGAAAGTACGAGCAGTACTTC. The chain uses TRBV20-1 and TRBJ2-7; the match to TRBD1 covers 11 bases. V lost 7 bases, J lost 4 bases, and 6 bases stayed unmatched. The CDR3 runs to 13 residues. Germline V CDR1 and CDR2: DFQATT, SNEGSKA (reference sequence).

Turning to this clonotype: A much larger clone sits a single nucleotide away, making a read error possible. The chain links TRBV7-9 to TRBJ1-1, with D uncertain. Looked up from germline, CDR1 is SEHNR and CDR2 is FQNEAQ (reference sequence). The germline V and J ends were trimmed by 5 bases and 1 base, with 11 bases remaining between them. This CDR3 is built from 14 residues. The CDR3 region has the DNA TGTGCCAGCAGCATAACGGGGTCGAACACTGAAGCTTTCTTT. Translation gives CASSITGSNTEAFF.

This clonotype came up a few times. CDR3 residues: CRAESGGLETQYF. CDR3 DNA sequence: TGCAGGGCCGAGAGCGGGGGTCTAGAGACCCAGTACTTC. The J gene is TRBJ2-5, the V gene TRBV20-1; 8 nucleotides match TRBD2. The CDR3 loop spans 13 amino acids. The germline V gene has CDR1 DFQATT and CDR2 SNEGSKA (reference sequence).

The chain is built from TRBV6-5 and TRBJ2-3; 7 bases fit TRBD2. The CDR3 runs to 14 residues. With 2 bases clipped from V and 1 base from J, the junction kept 0 bases outside the gene matches. Germline CDR1 is MNHEY and CDR2 is SVGAGI. This CDR3 reads CASSYRGGTDTQYF. The CDR3 DNA is TGTGCCAGCAGTTACCGGGGGGGCACAGATACGCAGTATTTT.